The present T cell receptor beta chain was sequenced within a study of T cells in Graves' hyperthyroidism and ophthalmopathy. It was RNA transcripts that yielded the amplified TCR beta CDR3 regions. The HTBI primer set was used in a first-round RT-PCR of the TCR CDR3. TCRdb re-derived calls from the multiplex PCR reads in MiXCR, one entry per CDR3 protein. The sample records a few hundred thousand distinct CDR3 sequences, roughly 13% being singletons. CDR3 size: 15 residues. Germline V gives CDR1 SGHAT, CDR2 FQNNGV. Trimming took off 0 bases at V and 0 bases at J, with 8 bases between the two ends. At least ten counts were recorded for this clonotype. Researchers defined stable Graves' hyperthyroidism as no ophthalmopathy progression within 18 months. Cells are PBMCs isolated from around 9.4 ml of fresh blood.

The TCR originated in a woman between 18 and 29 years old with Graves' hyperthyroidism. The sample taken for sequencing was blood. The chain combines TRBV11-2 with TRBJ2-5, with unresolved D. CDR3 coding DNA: TGTGCCAGCAGCTTAGAGTGGCAAAACCAAGAGACCCAGTACTTC. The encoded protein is CASSLEWQNQETQYF.